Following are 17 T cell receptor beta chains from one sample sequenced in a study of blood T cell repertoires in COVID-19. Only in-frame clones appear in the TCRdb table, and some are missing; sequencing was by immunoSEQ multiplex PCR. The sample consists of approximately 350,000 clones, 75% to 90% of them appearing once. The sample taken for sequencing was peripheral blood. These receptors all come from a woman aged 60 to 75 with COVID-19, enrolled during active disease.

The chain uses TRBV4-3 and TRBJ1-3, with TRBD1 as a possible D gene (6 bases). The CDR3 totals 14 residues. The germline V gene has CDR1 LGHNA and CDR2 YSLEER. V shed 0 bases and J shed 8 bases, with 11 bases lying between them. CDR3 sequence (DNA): TGCGCCAGCAGCCAAGAAGGCAGGGGAGACACCATATATTTT. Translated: CASSQEGRGDTIYF.

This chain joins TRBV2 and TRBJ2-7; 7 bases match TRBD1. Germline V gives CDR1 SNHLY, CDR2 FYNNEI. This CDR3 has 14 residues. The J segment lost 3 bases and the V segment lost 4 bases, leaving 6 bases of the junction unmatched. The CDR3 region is CASSAGTVVYEQYF. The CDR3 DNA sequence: TGTGCCAGCAGTGCAGGGACAGTCGTCTACGAGCAGTACTTC.

DNA for the CDR3: TGTGCCAGCGCTCGGGACAGGGAGGCCGAGCAGTACTTC. Its translation is CASARDREAEQYF. The chain links TRBV5-4 to TRBJ2-7; 9 nucleotides align to TRBD1. Trimming cost V 7 bases and J 6 bases; bases outside gene matches: 8. Per the germline V gene, CDR1 is SGHNT and CDR2 is YYREEE (reference sequence). The CDR3 is 13 residues long.

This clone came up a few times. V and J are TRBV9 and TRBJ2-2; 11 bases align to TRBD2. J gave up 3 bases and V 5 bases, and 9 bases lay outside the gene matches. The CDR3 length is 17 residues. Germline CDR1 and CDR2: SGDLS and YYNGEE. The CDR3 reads CASSRPSGGFDTGELFF. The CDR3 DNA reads TGTGCCAGCAGTCGGCCTAGCGGGGGGTTCGACACCGGGGAGCTGTTTTTT.

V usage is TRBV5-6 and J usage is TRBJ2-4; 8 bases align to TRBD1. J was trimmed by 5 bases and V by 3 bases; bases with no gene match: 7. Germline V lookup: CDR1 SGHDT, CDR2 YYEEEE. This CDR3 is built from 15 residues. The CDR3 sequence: CASSSLDRVENIQYF. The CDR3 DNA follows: TGTGCCAGCAGCTCCTTGGACAGGGTGGAAAACATTCAGTACTTC.

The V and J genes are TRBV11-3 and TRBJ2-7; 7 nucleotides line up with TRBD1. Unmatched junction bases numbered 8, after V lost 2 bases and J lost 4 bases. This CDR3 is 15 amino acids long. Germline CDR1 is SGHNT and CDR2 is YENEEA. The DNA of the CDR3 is TGTGCCAGCAGCTTACGAGGACAGGAGCGATACGAGCAGTACTTC. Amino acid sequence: CASSLRGQERYEQYF. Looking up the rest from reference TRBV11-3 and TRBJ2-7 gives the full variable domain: EAGVVQSPRYKIIEKKQPVAFWCNPISGHNTLYWYLQNLGQGPELLIRYENEEAVDDSQLPKDRFSAERLKGVDSTLKIQPAELGDSAVYLCASSLRGQERYEQYFGPGTRLTVT.

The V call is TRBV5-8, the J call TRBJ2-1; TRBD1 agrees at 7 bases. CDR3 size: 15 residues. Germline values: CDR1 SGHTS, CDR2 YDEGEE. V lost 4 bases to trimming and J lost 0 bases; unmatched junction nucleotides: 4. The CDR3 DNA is TGTGCCAGCAGCGTACAGGGGAGCTCCTACAATGAGCAGTTCTTC. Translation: CASSVQGSSYNEQFF.

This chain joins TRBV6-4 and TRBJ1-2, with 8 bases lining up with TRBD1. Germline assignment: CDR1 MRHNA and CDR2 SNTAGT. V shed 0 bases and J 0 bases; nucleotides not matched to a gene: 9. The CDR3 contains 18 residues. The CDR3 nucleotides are TGTGCCAGCAGTGACTCGTTCAGGGGGCTTTGGACTAACTATGGCTACACCTTC. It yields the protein CASSDSFRGLWTNYGYTF.

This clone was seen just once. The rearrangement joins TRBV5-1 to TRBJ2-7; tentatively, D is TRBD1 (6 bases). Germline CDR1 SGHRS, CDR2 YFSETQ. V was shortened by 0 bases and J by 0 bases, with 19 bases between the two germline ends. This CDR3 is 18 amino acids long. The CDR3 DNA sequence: TGCGCCAGCAGCTTGGAGGTTATGGGACACCCAGACTCCTACGAGCAGTACTTC. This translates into CASSLEVMGHPDSYEQYF.

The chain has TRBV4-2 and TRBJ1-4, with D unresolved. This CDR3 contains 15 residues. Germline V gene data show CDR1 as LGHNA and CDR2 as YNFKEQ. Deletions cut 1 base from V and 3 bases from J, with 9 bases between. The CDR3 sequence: CASSQGFGANEKLFF. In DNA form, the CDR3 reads TGTGCCAGCAGCCAAGGCTTCGGGGCTAATGAAAAACTGTTTTTT.

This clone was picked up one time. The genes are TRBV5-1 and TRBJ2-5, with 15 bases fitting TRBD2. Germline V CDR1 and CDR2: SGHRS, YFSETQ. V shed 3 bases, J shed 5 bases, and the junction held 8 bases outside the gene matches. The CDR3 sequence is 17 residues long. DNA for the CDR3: TGCGCCAGCAGCTCCGGACTAGCGGGGGGGCTACAGGAGACCCAGTACTTC. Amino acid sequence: CASSSGLAGGLQETQYF.

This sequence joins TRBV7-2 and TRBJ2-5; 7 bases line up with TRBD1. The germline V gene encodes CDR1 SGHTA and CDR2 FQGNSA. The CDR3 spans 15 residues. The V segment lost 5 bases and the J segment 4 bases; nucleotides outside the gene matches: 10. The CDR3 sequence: CASSREDRDGETQYF. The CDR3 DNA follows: TGTGCCAGCAGCCGCGAAGACAGGGACGGAGAGACCCAGTACTTC.

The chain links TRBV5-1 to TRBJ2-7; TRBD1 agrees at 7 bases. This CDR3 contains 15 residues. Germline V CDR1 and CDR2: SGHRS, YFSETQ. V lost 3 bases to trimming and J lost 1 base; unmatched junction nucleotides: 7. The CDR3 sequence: CASSSPDRDSYEQYF. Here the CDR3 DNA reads TGCGCCAGCAGCTCTCCCGACAGGGATTCCTACGAGCAGTACTTC.

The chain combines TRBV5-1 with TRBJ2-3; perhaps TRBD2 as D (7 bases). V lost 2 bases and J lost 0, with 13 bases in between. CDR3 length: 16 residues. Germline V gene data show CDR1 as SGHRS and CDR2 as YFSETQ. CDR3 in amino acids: CASSLQGGGSTDTQYF. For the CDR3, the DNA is TGCGCCAGCAGCTTACAGGGAGGGGGTAGCACAGATACGCAGTATTTT.

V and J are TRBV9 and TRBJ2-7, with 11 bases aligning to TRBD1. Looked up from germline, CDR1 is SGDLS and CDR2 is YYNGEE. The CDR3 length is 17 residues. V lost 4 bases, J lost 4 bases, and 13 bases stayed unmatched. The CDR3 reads CASSTPRTGGMSYEQYF. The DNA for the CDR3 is TGTGCCAGCAGCACCCCCCGGACAGGGGGCATGTCGTACGAGCAGTACTTC.

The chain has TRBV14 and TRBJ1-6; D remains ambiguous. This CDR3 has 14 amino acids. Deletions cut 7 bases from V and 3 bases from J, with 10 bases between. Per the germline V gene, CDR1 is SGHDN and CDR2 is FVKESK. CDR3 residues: CASKGADYNSPLHF. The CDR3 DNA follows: TGTGCCAGCAAAGGAGCAGACTATAATTCACCCCTCCACTTT.

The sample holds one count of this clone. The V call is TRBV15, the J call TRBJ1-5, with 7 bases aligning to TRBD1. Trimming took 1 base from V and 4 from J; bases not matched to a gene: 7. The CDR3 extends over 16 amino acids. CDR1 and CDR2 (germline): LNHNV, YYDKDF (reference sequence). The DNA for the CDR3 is TGTGCCACCAGCAGAGGGGGGTCAGGGGGTAATCAGCCCCAGCATTTT. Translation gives CATSRGGSGGNQPQHF. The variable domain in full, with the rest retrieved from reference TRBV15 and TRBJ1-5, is DAMVIQNPRYQVTQFGKPVTLSCSQTLNHNVMYWYQQKSSQAPKLLFHYYDKDFNNEADTPDNFQSRRPNTSFCFLDIRSPGLGDTAMYLCATSRGGSGGNQPQHFGDGTRLSIL.